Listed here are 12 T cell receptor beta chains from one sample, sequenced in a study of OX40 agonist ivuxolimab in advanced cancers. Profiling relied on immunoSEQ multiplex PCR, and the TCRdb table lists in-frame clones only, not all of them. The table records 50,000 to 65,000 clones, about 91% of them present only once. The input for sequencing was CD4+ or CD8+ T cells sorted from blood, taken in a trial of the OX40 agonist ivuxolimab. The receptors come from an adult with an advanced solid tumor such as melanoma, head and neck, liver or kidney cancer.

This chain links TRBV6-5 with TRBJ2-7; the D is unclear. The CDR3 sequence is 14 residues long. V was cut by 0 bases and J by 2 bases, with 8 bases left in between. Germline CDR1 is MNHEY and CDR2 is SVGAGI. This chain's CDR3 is CASSYSVGAYEQYF. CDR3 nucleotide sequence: TGTGCCAGCAGTTACTCTGTCGGTGCCTACGAGCAGTACTTC.

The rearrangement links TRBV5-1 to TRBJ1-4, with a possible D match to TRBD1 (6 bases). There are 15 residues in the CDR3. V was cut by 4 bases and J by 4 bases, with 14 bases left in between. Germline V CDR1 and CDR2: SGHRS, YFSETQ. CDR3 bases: TGCGCCAGCAGCCTCACAGGGCAGATTAATGAAAAACTGTTTTTT. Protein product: CASSLTGQINEKLFF.

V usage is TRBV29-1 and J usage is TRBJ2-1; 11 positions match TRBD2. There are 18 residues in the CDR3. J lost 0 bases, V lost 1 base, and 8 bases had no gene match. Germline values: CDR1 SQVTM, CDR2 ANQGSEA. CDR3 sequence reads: CSVEGLAGGQSSYNEQFF. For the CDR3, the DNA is TGCAGCGTTGAAGGATTAGCGGGAGGGCAAAGCTCCTACAATGAGCAGTTCTTC.

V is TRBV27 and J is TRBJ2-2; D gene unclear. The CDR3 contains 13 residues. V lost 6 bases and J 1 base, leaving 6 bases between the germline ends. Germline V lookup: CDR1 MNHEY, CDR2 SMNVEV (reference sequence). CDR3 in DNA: TGTGCCAGCAGAAGACAGAACACCGGGGAGCTGTTTTTT. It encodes CASRRQNTGELFF.

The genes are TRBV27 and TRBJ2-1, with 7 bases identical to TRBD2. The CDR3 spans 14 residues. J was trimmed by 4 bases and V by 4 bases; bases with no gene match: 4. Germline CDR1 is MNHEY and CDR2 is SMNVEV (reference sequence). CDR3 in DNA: TGTGCCAGCAGTTCAAGCGGGGCTTACAATGAGCAGTTCTTC. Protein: CASSSSGAYNEQFF.

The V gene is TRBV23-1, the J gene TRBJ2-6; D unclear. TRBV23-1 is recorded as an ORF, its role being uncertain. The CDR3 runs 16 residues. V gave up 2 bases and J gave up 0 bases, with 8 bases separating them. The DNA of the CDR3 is TGCGCCAGCAGTCAAGGCCCGGGCTCTGGGGCCAACGTCCTGACTTTC. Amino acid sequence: CASSQGPGSGANVLTF.

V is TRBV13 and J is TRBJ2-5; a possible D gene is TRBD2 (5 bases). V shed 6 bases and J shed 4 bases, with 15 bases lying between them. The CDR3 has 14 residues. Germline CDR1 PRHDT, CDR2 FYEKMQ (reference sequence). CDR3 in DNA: TGTGCCAGCAGATTAACTTGGGCGGGAGAGACCCAGTACTTC. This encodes CASRLTWAGETQYF. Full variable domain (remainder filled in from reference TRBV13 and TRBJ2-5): AAGVIQSPRHLIKEKRETATLKCYPIPRHDTVYWYQQGPGQDPQFLISFYEKMQSDKGSIPDRFSAQQFSDYHSELNMSSLELGDSALYFCASRLTWAGETQYFGPGTRLLVL.

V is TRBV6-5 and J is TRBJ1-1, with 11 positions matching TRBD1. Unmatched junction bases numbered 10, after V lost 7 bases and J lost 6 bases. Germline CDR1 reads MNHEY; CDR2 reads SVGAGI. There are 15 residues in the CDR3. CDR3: CASMLGQGAGAEAFF. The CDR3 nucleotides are TGTGCCAGCATGCTCGGACAGGGGGCGGGCGCTGAAGCTTTCTTT.

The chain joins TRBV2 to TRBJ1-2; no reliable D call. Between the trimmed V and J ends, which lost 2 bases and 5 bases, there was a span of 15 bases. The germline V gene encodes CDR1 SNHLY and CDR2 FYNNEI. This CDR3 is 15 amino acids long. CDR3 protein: CASSELEAARYGYTF. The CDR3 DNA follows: TGTGCCAGCAGTGAACTAGAGGCAGCCCGATATGGCTACACCTTC.

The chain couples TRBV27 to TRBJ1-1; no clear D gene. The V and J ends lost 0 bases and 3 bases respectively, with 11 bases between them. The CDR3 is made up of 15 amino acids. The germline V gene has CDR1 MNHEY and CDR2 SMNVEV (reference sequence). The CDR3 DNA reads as TGTGCCAGCAGTTTATCCGCCTCGGGTTACACTGAAGCTTTCTTT. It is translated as CASSLSASGYTEAFF.

The CDR3 reads CASSLRGGDEKLFF. The CDR3 DNA reads TGTGCCAGCAGTTTGAGGGGAGGGGATGAAAAACTGTTTTTT. V usage is TRBV27 and J usage is TRBJ1-4; weak D call: TRBD1 (5 bases). CDR3 size: 14 residues. CDR1 and CDR2 from the germline V gene are MNHEY and SMNVEV (reference sequence). Trimming left V 3 bases short and J 6 bases short, with 11 bases between.

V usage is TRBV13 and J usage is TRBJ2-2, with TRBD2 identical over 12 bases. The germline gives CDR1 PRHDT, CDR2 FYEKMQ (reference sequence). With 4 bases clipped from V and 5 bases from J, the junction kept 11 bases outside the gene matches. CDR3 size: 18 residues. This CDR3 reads CASSSPQTSGRRTGELFF. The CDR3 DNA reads TGTGCCAGCAGCTCGCCCCAAACTAGCGGGAGGCGAACCGGGGAGCTGTTTTTT.